Each of the 10 T cell receptor beta chains below was sequenced from the same sample in a study of blood T cell repertoires in COVID-19 (dated by TCRdb to the early 2020s). Receptors were amplified or captured by the immunoSEQ multiplex PCR assay. The table was pulled from immuneACCESS by TCRdb, which kept in-frame rearrangements only. Such tables lose some clones; where checked, under half of the loss comes from unresolved V genes, and the rest has no known cause. Present in this sample are 200,000 to 300,000 clones, 87% of which were seen just once. Roughly 1.6% of the sample is in the top ten clones. Input material: peripheral blood. The receptors were sampled from a woman aged 40 to 49 who had recovered from COVID-19.

The chain recombines TRBV3-1 (or the pseudogene TRBV3-2) with TRBJ1-1; 7 positions agree with TRBD1. This CDR3 has 13 residues. V shed 0 bases and J 10 bases; nucleotides not matched to a gene: 5. Germline V gene data show CDR1 as LGHDT and CDR2 as YNNKEL (reference sequence). CDR3 sequence reads: CASSQEGGRGAFF. As DNA, the CDR3 is TGTGCCAGCAGCCAAGAAGGGGGCAGGGGAGCTTTCTTT.

The chain has TRBV18 and TRBJ1-2, with 7 positions matching TRBD1. V lost 3 bases, J lost 7 bases, and 8 bases stayed unmatched. Germline assignment: CDR1 KGHSH and CDR2 LQKENI. The CDR3 loop spans 14 amino acids. In nucleotides, the CDR3 is TGTGCCAGCTCACCCATTACAGGGGCAGGTGGCTACACCTTC. Protein: CASSPITGAGGYTF.

The chain joins TRBV7-9 to TRBJ1-1; D unclear. CDR1 and CDR2 from the germline V gene are SEHNR and FQNEAQ (reference sequence). V was shortened by 5 bases and J by 2 bases, with 9 bases between the two germline ends. The CDR3 extends over 13 amino acids. CDR3 in DNA: TGTGCCAGCAGCCCCCTAAGAAACACTGAAGCTTTCTTT. This gives the protein CASSPLRNTEAFF.

This chain uses TRBV6-5 with TRBJ2-5, with 11 nucleotides matching TRBD2. The trim removed 5 bases at V and 5 bases at J, leaving 7 bases unmatched. There are 15 residues in the CDR3. In germline, CDR1 is MNHEY, CDR2 SVGAGI. CDR3 DNA: TGTGCCAGCAGTACTAGCGGGGGCACATCGGAGACCCAGTACTTC. It is translated as CASSTSGGTSETQYF.

This clone was observed a single time. CDR3 sequence (DNA): TGTGCCAGCAGTTCAACGAGACAAGCCCTCTATAATTCACCCCTCCACTTT. The encoded protein is CASSSTRQALYNSPLHF. This chain joins TRBV6-2 or TRBV6-3 and TRBJ1-6, with D unresolved. V dropped 4 bases and J dropped 3 bases, with 16 bases sitting between them. Germline V CDR1 and CDR2: MNHEY, SVGEGT. There are 17 residues in the CDR3.

This chain connects TRBV6-1 to TRBJ1-2, with D uncertain. This CDR3 is 16 amino acids long. Per germline, CDR1 MNHNS and CDR2 SASEGT. V lost 2 bases and J 2 bases, leaving 15 bases between the germline ends. The CDR3 reads CASSELYSEVNYGYTF. CDR3 sequence (DNA): TGTGCCAGCAGTGAATTATATTCGGAGGTCAACTATGGCTACACCTTC.

The chain has TRBV9 and TRBJ1-1, with 8 bases lining up with TRBD1. V lost 3 bases to trimming and J lost 11 bases; unmatched junction nucleotides: 15. The CDR3 covers 15 residues. Germline CDR1 and CDR2: SGDLS and YYNGEE. The CDR3 is CASSAYRDRRDGAFF. In DNA, the CDR3 is TGTGCCAGCAGCGCTTACCGGGACAGGAGGGATGGGGCTTTCTTT.

The genes are TRBV14 and TRBJ2-1, with a tentative D call TRBD1 (5 bases). Trimming took off 1 base at V and 6 bases at J, with 7 bases between the two ends. CDR3 size: 13 residues. The germline CDR1 and CDR2 sequences are SGHDN and FVKESK. The CDR3 spells CASSQVQGNEQFF. Written as DNA, the CDR3 is TGTGCCAGCAGCCAAGTTCAGGGCAATGAGCAGTTCTTC.

The gene calls are TRBV25-1 and TRBJ2-3; TRBD2 matches 7 bases. The CDR3 runs to 14 residues. The V gene's germline CDR1 is MGHDK and CDR2 SYGVNS. The V and J ends lost 3 bases and 4 bases, in that order; junction bases with no gene match: 4. The CDR3 DNA is TGTGCCAGCAGTGACCCTCGGGGGGCAGATACGCAGTATTTT. Residues: CASSDPRGADTQYF.

In its sample, this clone was seen a few times. The chain combines TRBV2 with TRBJ1-2; 9 bases agree with TRBD1. CDR3 length: 12 residues. The V segment lost 8 bases and the J segment 4 bases; nucleotides outside the gene matches: 2. CDR1 and CDR2 from the germline V gene are SNHLY and FYNNEI. This CDR3 is CASQDRGYGYTF. CDR3 DNA sequence: TGTGCCAGCCAGGACAGGGGCTATGGCTACACCTTC.